The text below deals with one TCR beta chain. What this receptor recognizes is not known. No base qualities exist here, and no much larger clone lies one base off it. The data belong to a study of T cells in localized non-small cell lung cancer (dated by TCRdb to 2019 to 2021). Regarding the complete study: The study analyzed T cell repertoires of hundreds of early-stage NSCLC patients, comparing tumors and uninvolved tumor-adjacent lungs. All 220 or so NSCLC patients in the cohort were treatment-naive and had localized lung tumors that were resected. The mean age of the NSCLC patients was approximately 71 years, with fewer than 150 men and about a hundred women.

TCR beta CDR3 regions were sequenced from DNA using the immunoSEQ Assay. The paper's data handling went like this. To compute T cell density, TCR beta template counts were normalized to usable DNA, which was estimated by amplifying housekeeping genes. Richness was estimated with the preseqR package, extrapolating to 400,000 templates for PBMC samples and 120,000 templates for tissue samples. Clonality was calculated as one minus Pielou's evenness. Tissue-enriched TCRs were identified through differential abundance testing performed on productive amino-acid clonotypes, with a minimum total count of 5 and an alpha of 0.1. The Jaccard Index and the Morisita Overlap Index were used to measure how much the repertoires overlapped between compartments. GLIPH grouped TCR beta CDR3s together with public tetramer-defined viral CDR3s, and a viral motif had to include at least three viral sequences and show V-gene enrichment. TCRdb stores this immuneACCESS table with in-frame sequences only. Part of the clones is absent; in the studies checked, under half of the shortfall reflects unresolved V genes, and no reason is known for the rest. The V and J calls and clone size are taken from that table; D and trimming were inferred from the DNA. The sample table holds approximately 70,000 clones, of which roughly 90% were seen once. 21% of the sample goes to the ten largest clones.

CDR1 and CDR2, looked up from the germline V gene (reference sequence), are LNHDA and SQIVND. The CDR3 contains 14 residues, cysteine and phenylalanine counted. Only the CDR3 DNA is retained, 42 bases long and in frame from the first base. The junction carries 7 bases between V and J, which are trimmed by 1 base and 1 base respectively. At diagnosis, tumor, uninvolved tumor-adjacent lung and peripheral blood were collected and then preserved as a mix of FFPE and fresh-frozen material. Blood samples were analyzed as peripheral blood mononuclear cells for TCR repertoire profiling. On the study overall, not on this receptor specifically: Because multi-region tumor sequencing was not done, intratumor heterogeneity could not be ruled out. Because the study design was exploratory, TCR variables were selected using unadjusted p-values without false-discovery rate correction. Uninvolved tumor-adjacent lung showed the highest T cell clonality, higher than tumor, which suggests more focused antigenic responses in the adjacent lung. Higher blood T cell density associated with longer overall survival, while higher adjacent-lung clonality associated with shorter survival. Of the top 100 tumor clones, a median of approximately 60 were detected in paired uninvolved adjacent lung; roughly 29 were also among that lung's top 100.

Sequencing was performed on peripheral blood, taken before any cancer treatment. The TCR sequence derives from a male donor at least 60 years old with stage III squamous cell lung carcinoma. The chain links TRBV19 with TRBJ1-1, with the identity of the D gene unclear. CDR3 region: CASSIARPNTEAFF. In nucleotides, the sequence is TGTGCCAGTAGTATAGCCCGACCGAACACTGAAGCTTTCTTT.